The present entry profiles one T cell receptor (beta chain) with its context. What it binds is unknown. Here immunoSEQ multiplex PCR was the method, and the copy in TCRdb shows in-frame clones only, minus some. Of 70,000 to 95,000 clones in the sample, 95% to 97% were seen once. The data derive from a study of siplizumab effects on memory and regulatory T cells. Study-wide findings and caveats: Just a small share of alloreactive clones was traced back to unstimulated subsets. Greater diversity than memory cells seemed evident in naive T cells, which also appeared to be major alloresponse contributors.

Germline V gives CDR1 SGHRS, CDR2 YFSETQ. This CDR3 has 16 amino acids. With 3 bases removed from V and 0 bases from J, the gap between germline ends came to 12 bases. The TCR was taken from a human donor in good health. Material for sequencing was naive CD4+ T cells sorted from blood. This chain joins TRBV5-1 and TRBJ2-2, with D possibly being TRBD1 or TRBD2 (5 bases each). Here the CDR3 DNA reads TGCGCCAGCAGCTCGGGGCACAATTCGAACACCGGGGAGCTGTTTTTT. Residues: CASSSGHNSNTGELFF.